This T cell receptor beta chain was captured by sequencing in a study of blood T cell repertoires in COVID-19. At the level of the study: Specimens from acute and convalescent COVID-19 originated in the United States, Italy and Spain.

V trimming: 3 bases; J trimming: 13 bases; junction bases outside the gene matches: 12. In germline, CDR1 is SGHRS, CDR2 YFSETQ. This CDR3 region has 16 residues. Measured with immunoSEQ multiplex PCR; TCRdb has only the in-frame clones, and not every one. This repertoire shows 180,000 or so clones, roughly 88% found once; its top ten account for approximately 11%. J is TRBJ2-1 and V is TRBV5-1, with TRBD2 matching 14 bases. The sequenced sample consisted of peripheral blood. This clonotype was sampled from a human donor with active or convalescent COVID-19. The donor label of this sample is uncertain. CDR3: CASSSGLAGDLRKQFF. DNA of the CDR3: TGCGCCAGCAGCTCGGGACTAGCGGGAGACCTTCGTAAACAGTTCTTC.